These 32 T cell receptor beta chains were all obtained from the same sample, sequenced in a study of long-term antiretroviral therapy in people with HIV (dated by TCRdb to between 2021 and 2022). The immunoSEQ hsTCRB v3.0 assay was used at survey level resolution to sequence the TRB variable region. The table was pulled from immuneACCESS by TCRdb, which kept in-frame rearrangements only. Such tables lose some clones; where checked, under half of the loss comes from unresolved V genes, and the rest has no known cause. Present in this sample are about 28,000 clones, just under 95% of which were seen just once. The top ten constitute 3.1% of the sample. The sequencing used unsorted PBMCs, collected 5.3 years after starting antiretroviral therapy. The receptors stem from a man aged 50 to 60 with HIV.

This chain links TRBV6-1 with TRBJ2-3; 8 nucleotides align to TRBD2. V was clipped by 7 bases and J by 6 bases; unmatched bases: 12. CDR1 and CDR2 (germline): MNHNS, SASEGT. CDR3 size: 15 residues. This chain's CDR3 is CASTWGGGPEDTQYF. DNA of the CDR3: TGTGCCAGCACCTGGGGCGGGGGGCCAGAGGATACGCAGTATTTT.

The chain carries TRBV6-1 and TRBJ1-1; D gene unclear. Trimming left V 2 bases short and J 0 bases short, with 10 bases between. This CDR3 has 15 amino acids. CDR1 and CDR2 (germline): MNHNS, SASEGT. The CDR3 loop is CASSEPSGLNTEAFF. CDR3 bases: TGTGCCAGCAGTGAACCCTCGGGTTTGAACACTGAAGCTTTCTTT.

This clone was detected only once. The J gene is TRBJ1-2, the V gene TRBV6-1; D might be TRBD1 (5 bases). CDR1 and CDR2 (germline): MNHNS, SASEGT. V was cut by 2 bases and J by 7 bases, with 11 bases left in between. The CDR3 has 13 amino acids. CDR3 DNA sequence: TGTGCCAGCAGTGAAACTATAGGGACTGGCTACACCTTC. Translation gives CASSETIGTGYTF.

V gene TRBV10-3 combines with J gene TRBJ2-7; weak D call: TRBD1 (6 bases). This CDR3 spans 13 amino acids. V dropped 6 bases and J dropped 2 bases, with 11 bases sitting between them. Germline V gene lookup returns CDR1 ENHRY and CDR2 SYGVKD. For the CDR3, the DNA is TGTGCCATCAGACCTGACAGGACCTACGAGCAGTACTTC. The encoded protein is CAIRPDRTYEQYF.

This clone is termed medium-sized. The chain carries TRBV6-5 and TRBJ1-1, with a possible D match to TRBD1 (6 bases). The ends were cut back, 5 bases at V and 3 bases at J, with 16 bases in the middle. The CDR3 is made up of 15 amino acids. Germline CDR1 MNHEY, CDR2 SVGAGI. DNA of the CDR3: TGTGCCAGCAGTCTGGACAGCCCAGAGGACACTGAAGCTTTCTTT. Encoded protein: CASSLDSPEDTEAFF.

V and J are TRBV9 and TRBJ2-2; D gene uncertain. V lost 0 bases to trimming and J lost 2 bases, with 14 bases between them. The germline V gene encodes CDR1 SGDLS and CDR2 YYNGEE. This CDR3 has 17 amino acids. The CDR3 here is CASSVAQSPLNTGELFF. For the CDR3, the DNA is TGTGCCAGCAGCGTAGCCCAAAGTCCCCTAAACACCGGGGAGCTGTTTTTT.

V is TRBV9 and J is TRBJ1-6, with TRBD1 matching over 8 bases. Germline V gene data show CDR1 as SGDLS and CDR2 as YYNGEE. The CDR3 runs 16 residues. After removal of 0 bases from V and 7 bases from J, the junction contained 6 bases not matched to a gene. The CDR3 sequence is CASSVEAGGGNSPLHF. Written as DNA, the CDR3 is TGTGCCAGCAGCGTAGAGGCAGGGGGCGGGAATTCACCCCTCCACTTT.

The chain recombines TRBV5-6 with TRBJ2-3, with TRBD1 matching over 10 bases. Germline lookup yields CDR1 SGHDT and CDR2 YYEEEE. V shed 0 bases and J 3 bases; nucleotides not matched to a gene: 10. This CDR3 comprises 18 residues. CDR3 residues: CASSLVTGTGAGTDTQYF. For the CDR3, the DNA is TGTGCCAGCAGCTTGGTTACCGGGACAGGGGCTGGGACAGATACGCAGTATTTT. Full variable domain (missing parts from reference TRBV5-6 and TRBJ2-3): DAGVTQSPTHLIKTRGQQVTLRCSPKSGHDTVSWYQQALGQGPQFIFQYYEEEERQRGNFPDRFSGHQFPNYSSELNVNALLLGDSALYLCASSLVTGTGAGTDTQYFGPGTRLTVL.

The rearrangement uses TRBV10-2 and TRBJ2-7; D ambiguous. Per the germline V gene, CDR1 is WSHSY and CDR2 is SAAADI. V shed 1 base and J shed 2 bases, with 6 bases lying between them. CDR3 size: 13 residues. In DNA, the CDR3 is TGCGCCAGCAGTGAGTTACAGACCTACGAGCAGTACTTC. Its protein is CASSELQTYEQYF.

The V and J genes are TRBV27 and TRBJ1-1; D uncertain. Trimming shortened V by 2 bases and J by 2 bases, and 9 bases separated the two germline ends. This CDR3 contains 14 residues. Germline lookup yields CDR1 MNHEY and CDR2 SMNVEV (reference sequence). This CDR3 reads CASSLGGGNTEAFF. The CDR3 DNA sequence: TGTGCCAGCAGTTTAGGTGGTGGAAACACTGAAGCTTTCTTT.

The chain joins TRBV2 to TRBJ2-7; TRBD1 matches at 8 bases. Germline values: CDR1 SNHLY, CDR2 FYNNEI. Losses at the gene ends were 5 bases for V and 4 bases for J; bases not matched to a gene: 7. The CDR3 contains 14 residues. This chain's CDR3 is CASSPGQGPYEQYF. CDR3 DNA sequence: TGTGCCAGCAGTCCCGGACAGGGACCTTACGAGCAGTACTTC.

CDR3 region: CASSADNYGYTF. CDR3 bases: TGTGCCAGCAGTGCCGACAACTATGGCTACACCTTC. The chain employs TRBV6-5 and TRBJ1-2, with D unclear. CDR1 is MNHEY, CDR2 SVGAGI, per germline. There are 12 residues in the CDR3. V lost 5 bases to trimming and J lost 2 bases, with 6 bases between them.

The V call is TRBV13, the J call TRBJ2-3; possible D gene TRBD1, 6 bases. This CDR3 spans 14 amino acids. Deletions cut 0 bases from V and 4 bases from J, with 8 bases between. CDR1 is PRHDT and CDR2 is FYEKMQ in the germline V gene (reference sequence). The CDR3 reads CASSLGGAADTQYF. The CDR3 DNA sequence: TGTGCCAGCAGCTTAGGGGGGGCCGCAGATACGCAGTATTTT.

This rearrangement joins TRBV2 to TRBJ2-7; D may match TRBD1 or TRBD2 (5 bases each). Trimming shortened V by 7 bases and J by 9 bases, and 25 bases separated the two germline ends. The CDR3 covers 15 residues. Germline CDR1 is SNHLY and CDR2 is FYNNEI. The CDR3 DNA reads as TGTGCCAGCATTTTAACAGACGGGGCCCGACGTGGGCAGTACTTC. This translates into CASILTDGARRGQYF. The whole variable domain, filled in from reference TRBV2 and TRBJ2-7, reads EPEVTQTPSHQVTQMGQEVILRCVPISNHLYFYWYRQILGQKVEFLVSFYNNEISEKSEIFDDQFSVERPDGSNFTLKIRSTKLEDSAMYFCASILTDGARRGQYFGPGTRLTVT.

The genes are TRBV25-1 and TRBJ2-7; 10 bases line up with TRBD1. The V gene's germline CDR1 is MGHDK and CDR2 SYGVNS. CDR3 size: 14 residues. J lost 3 bases, V lost 2 bases, and 1 base had no gene match. The CDR3 reads CASSEDRGLYEQYF. CDR3 coding DNA: TGTGCCAGCAGTGAAGACAGGGGGCTCTACGAGCAGTACTTC.

The chain links TRBV5-6 to TRBJ2-2, with D possibly matching TRBD2 (5 bases). This CDR3 contains 15 residues. Deletions cut 1 base from V and 3 bases from J, with 10 bases between. Looked up from germline, CDR1 is SGHDT and CDR2 is YYEEEE. CDR3 DNA sequence: TGTGCCAGCAGCTTGAGTCTAGCTCACACCGGGGAGCTGTTTTTT. It is translated as CASSLSLAHTGELFF.

The V call is TRBV4-3, the J call TRBJ1-2; 10 nucleotides match TRBD1. This CDR3 comprises 14 residues. The germline gives CDR1 LGHNA, CDR2 YSLEER. The V and J ends lost 4 bases and 2 bases, in that order; junction bases with no gene match: 1. The CDR3 DNA reads TGCGCCAGCAGCCCGGGACAGGGGAACTATGGCTACACCTTC. Its protein is CASSPGQGNYGYTF.

The chain links TRBV6-1 to TRBJ1-2; D perhaps matches TRBD1 (6 bases). The CDR3 is made up of 16 amino acids. Trimming shortened V by 2 bases and J by 2 bases, and 15 bases separated the two germline ends. The germline V gene encodes CDR1 MNHNS and CDR2 SASEGT. CDR3 sequence reads: CASSEWGGRANYGYTF. The CDR3 DNA sequence: TGTGCCAGCAGTGAATGGGGGGGCAGAGCGAACTATGGCTACACCTTC.

The chain has TRBV10-3 and TRBJ1-2, with D uncertain. Trimming removed 2 bases from V and 1 base from J, with 5 bases in between. The germline gives CDR1 ENHRY, CDR2 SYGVKD. The CDR3 spans 13 residues. DNA of the CDR3: TGTGCCATCAGTGAGGGCGTTAACTATGGCTACACCTTC. Encoded protein: CAISEGVNYGYTF.

This clone was observed a single time. The J gene is TRBJ1-1, the V gene TRBV5-1; 9 nucleotides match TRBD1. The CDR3 is 17 amino acids. With 4 bases clipped from V and 1 base from J, the junction kept 11 bases outside the gene matches. Looked up from germline, CDR1 is SGHRS and CDR2 is YFSETQ. CDR3 sequence reads: CASSKTGQGIGNTEAFF. The DNA of the CDR3 is TGCGCCAGCAGCAAGACGGGACAGGGTATAGGGAACACTGAAGCTTTCTTT.

The DNA for the CDR3 is TGTGCCAGCAGACTCCAAGATACGCAGTATTTT. Protein: CASRLQDTQYF. The chain is built from TRBV6-6 and TRBJ2-3; D uncertain. V shed 6 bases and J shed 5 bases, with 6 bases lying between them. Germline-derived CDR1 and CDR2 are MNHNY and SVGAGI (reference sequence). The CDR3 has 11 residues.

This clone came up a few times. A read error may account for a junction end that differs from germline. The CDR3 DNA reads TGTGCCATCAGTGAGGCTCCGAATAACTATGGCTACACCTTC. As protein: CAISEAPNNYGYTF. V gene TRBV6-1 combines with J gene TRBJ1-2; the D is unclear. CDR3 length equals 14 residues. Germline assignment: CDR1 MNHNS and CDR2 SASEGT.

The rearrangement uses TRBV2 and TRBJ1-1, with D uncertain. This CDR3 is built from 13 residues. Trimming stripped 4 bases from V and 0 bases from J, with 6 bases between. The germline gives CDR1 SNHLY, CDR2 FYNNEI. The CDR3 DNA sequence: TGTGCCAGCAGTGGCAGTATGAACACTGAAGCTTTCTTT. Translating it yields CASSGSMNTEAFF.

The J gene is TRBJ2-3, the V gene TRBV11-2; D is undetermined. Germline V gene sequence: CDR1 SGHAT, CDR2 FQNNGV. V was cut by 5 bases and J by 5 bases, with 11 bases left in between. The CDR3 runs 13 residues. In DNA, the CDR3 is TGTGCCAGCAGCGAGAACCTCGGAGATACGCAGTATTTT. Translating gives CASSENLGDTQYF.

The rearrangement links TRBV5-4 to TRBJ2-3, with a possible D match to TRBD1 (5 bases). Per the germline V gene, CDR1 is SGHNT and CDR2 is YYREEE (reference sequence). V was clipped by 0 bases and J by 2 bases, with 10 bases between them. The CDR3 is 15 amino acids. CDR3 DNA sequence: TGTGCCAGCAGCTTGGGGACATTCCTCACAGATACGCAGTATTTT. Translating it yields CASSLGTFLTDTQYF.

The chain couples TRBV9 to TRBJ2-3, with TRBD2 matching over 9 bases. Per the germline V gene, CDR1 is SGDLS and CDR2 is YYNGEE. V was pared by 0 bases and J by 6 bases, with 5 bases of the junction left unmatched. This CDR3 contains 15 residues. Here the CDR3 reads CASSVAASGVDTQYF. The CDR3 nucleotides are TGTGCCAGCAGCGTAGCTGCTAGCGGGGTGGATACGCAGTATTTT.

The chain couples TRBV11-2 to TRBJ2-1, with 11 bases that match TRBD2. The CDR3 loop spans 18 amino acids. The germline CDR1 and CDR2 sequences are SGHAT and FQNNGV. With 1 base clipped from V and 7 bases from J, the junction kept 12 bases outside the gene matches. CDR3 bases: TGTGCCAGCAGCTTAGGACTAGCGGGGTCCTCGAGGTGGAATGAGCAGTTCTTC. Protein: CASSLGLAGSSRWNEQFF.

The chain employs TRBV6-5 and TRBJ1-2; tentatively, D is TRBD1 (5 bases). From germline, CDR1 is MNHEY and CDR2 SVGAGI. The CDR3 covers 14 residues. V was pared by 7 bases and J by 0 bases, with 12 bases between. CDR3 loop: CASTAGATNYGYTF. As DNA, the CDR3 is TGTGCCAGCACCGCCGGGGCAACTAACTATGGCTACACCTTC.

V is TRBV27 and J is TRBJ2-7; 10 nucleotides align to TRBD2. The CDR3 sequence is 19 residues long. V gave up 1 base and J gave up 5 bases; unmatched junction bases: 17. Germline V CDR1 and CDR2: MNHEY, SMNVEV (reference sequence). CDR3 nucleotides: TGTGCCAGCAGTTTATATCAGCAGATAGCGGGGGGCCAAGTCCACGAGCAGTACTTC. It yields the protein CASSLYQQIAGGQVHEQYF.

The CDR3 reads CSVPAPGGEQYF. The DNA of the CDR3 is TGCAGCGTTCCCGCCCCGGGGGGCGAGCAGTACTTC. The chain is built from TRBV29-1 and TRBJ2-7; 7 nucleotides match TRBD2. The CDR3 covers 12 residues. J was trimmed by 6 bases and V by 5 bases; bases with no gene match: 7. The germline CDR1 and CDR2 sequences are SQVTM and ANQGSEA.

The chain links TRBV7-6 to TRBJ1-6; D call uncertain. The CDR3 covers 15 residues. V lost 1 base to trimming and J lost 4 bases, with 8 bases between them. Germline-derived CDR1 and CDR2 are SGHVS and FNYEAQ. The CDR3 loop is CASSLEPAYNSPLHF. CDR3 DNA: TGTGCCAGCAGCTTAGAACCTGCGTATAATTCACCCCTCCACTTT.

The chain uses TRBV5-1 and TRBJ2-2; D remains unclear. The germline V and J ends were trimmed by 3 bases and 2 bases, with 5 bases remaining between them. CDR1 is SGHRS, CDR2 YFSETQ, per germline. This CDR3 region has 13 residues. CDR3 residues: CASSSYNTGELFF. Written as DNA, the CDR3 is TGCGCCAGCAGCTCCTATAACACCGGGGAGCTGTTTTTT.